Listed below are T cell receptor beta chains from one sample, sequenced in a study of brain T cells in children with intractable seizures. Only in-frame clones appear in the TCRdb table, and some are missing; sequencing was by immunoSEQ multiplex PCR. The sample records approximately 77,000 clones, 85% to 95% being singletons. The sample consisted of peripheral blood, taken at surgery. The source is a boy younger than two with tuberous sclerosis and intractable seizures. Each CDR3 is given with its conserved first and last residue. Each record gives: V gene, CDR3 protein.

v_call: TRBV2; cdr3_aa: CASTKLDRTQPQHF
v_call: TRBV27; cdr3_aa: CASSLTDSHGYTF
v_call: TRBV5-6; cdr3_aa: CASSLRQKNYGYTF
v_call: TRBV3-1/TRBV3-2; cdr3_aa: CASSHSGRRVRDTEAFF
v_call: TRBV7-3; cdr3_aa: CASSLRLAAGNEQFF
v_call: TRBV6-5; cdr3_aa: CASRQQGAGNTIYF
v_call: TRBV13; cdr3_aa: CASSPRLASYNEQFF
v_call: TRBV5-1; cdr3_aa: CASSPIYGIMNTEAFF
v_call: TRBV7-3; cdr3_aa: CASSPQPGDYHLDTQYF
v_call: TRBV9; cdr3_aa: CASSGTNTGELFF
v_call: TRBV9; cdr3_aa: CASSPTLGGINEQYF
v_call: TRBV7-6; cdr3_aa: CASSSSGGADTQYF
v_call: TRBV19; cdr3_aa: CASSMELNTEAFF
v_call: TRBV27; cdr3_aa: CASSMGIGTEAFF
v_call: TRBV12-5; cdr3_aa: CASGLVATDTQYF
v_call: TRBV28; cdr3_aa: CASSLTGAEAFF
v_call: TRBV7-9; cdr3_aa: CASSLAHPQGGEKLFF